Below are 23 T cell receptor beta chains sequenced from a single sample in a study of tumor-infiltrating lymphocytes in primary liver carcinoma. From approximately 20-30 mg of unsorted bulk tissue, DNA and RNA were co-extracted together. Synthesis of TCR beta cDNA was carried out from approximately 500 ng total RNA with a constant-region primer. For TCR beta, libraries were produced by three nested multiplex PCR rounds using slightly modified ARM-PCR. With TRBV1-TRBV30 forward primers and a C-beta reverse primer, the first two PCR rounds were run for approximately 10 cycles each. TCRdb fed the multiplex PCR reads into MiXCR, producing one record per CDR3 protein. The sample consists of about 44,000 distinct CDR3 sequences, roughly 73% of them appearing once. Sequences were obtained from tumor-adjacent normal liver tissue. These receptors were collected from a woman in her 30s with primary liver carcinoma and hepatitis B virus infection.

Worth noting for this clonotype: The junction and the germline gene differ at one end; a read error may be behind it. CDR3: CAISYSDSYDTQYF. The CDR3 DNA follows: TGTGCCATTAGTTACTCTGACTCCTATGATACGCAGTATTTT. The chain employs TRBV19 and TRBJ2-3; no firm D call. From germline, CDR1 is LNHDA and CDR2 SQIVND (reference sequence). The CDR3 contains 14 residues.

Concerning this clonotype: Germline and junction disagree at one end, which may indicate a read error. The V and J genes are TRBV11-2 and TRBJ2-1, with D hard to call. CDR3 length: 13 residues. CDR1 and CDR2 from the germline V gene are SGHAT and FQNNGV. The DNA for the CDR3 is TGTGTCAGCAGCTTAGGCTCTTACGATGAGCAGTTCTTC. It specifies CVSSLGSYDEQFF.

Points on this clonotype: A much more abundant neighbour one base away suggests this may be a read error. This chain links TRBV28 with TRBJ2-1; TRBD1 is a possible D gene (5 bases). Germline CDR1 is MDHEN and CDR2 is SYDVKM. CDR3 length: 16 amino acids. The CDR3 nucleotides are TGTGCCAGCAGTTTATCACCAGGGCGACCCGACAATGAGCGGTTCTTC. This sequence encodes CASSLSPGRPDNERFF. Supplemented by reference TRBV28 and TRBJ2-1, the full variable domain reads DVKVTQSSRYLVKRTGEKVFLECVQDMDHENMFWYRQDPGLGLRLIYFSYDVKMKEKGDIPEGYSVSREKKERFSLILESASTNQTSMYLCASSLSPGRPDNERFFGPGTRLTVL.

Comment on this clonotype: The junction and the germline gene differ at one end; a read error may be behind it. The chain is built from TRBV5-6 and TRBJ2-5, with 9 bases fitting TRBD1. The CDR3 spans 16 residues. The V gene's germline CDR1 is SGHDT and CDR2 YYEEEE. CDR3 protein: CASSLDRGHFQETQYF. The CDR3 nucleotides are TGTGCCAGCAGCCTGGACAGGGGCCACTTCCAAGAGACACAGTACTTC.

Points on this clonotype: The junction and the germline gene differ at one end; a read error may be behind it. The chain uses TRBV20-1 and TRBJ2-3; 11 bases align to TRBD2. This CDR3 is built from 19 residues. Germline loops: CDR1 DFQATT, CDR2 SNEGSKA (reference sequence). CDR3 residues: CNARGPGLAGGSRTDTQYF. The CDR3 bases are TGCAATGCTAGAGGGCCTGGGCTAGCGGGAGGAAGTCGCACAGATACGCAGTACTTT.

CDR3 coding DNA: TGTGCCAGCAGTTTAGCCCAGACTTCGCAGTGGGTTTGGTACACCTTC. Translation: CASSLAQTSQWVWYTF. The chain carries TRBV12-3 or TRBV12-4 and TRBJ1-2; D gene ambiguous. The CDR3 covers 16 residues. Trimming took off 0 bases at V and 11 bases at J, with 22 bases between the two ends.

The CDR3 is CASSLGQGSYNEQFF. The CDR3 nucleotides read TGCGCCAGCAGCTTGGGACAGGGGTCCTACAATGAGCAGTTCTTC. The chain carries TRBV5-1 and TRBJ2-1, with 8 nucleotides matching TRBD1. This CDR3 has 15 amino acids. CDR1 is SGHRS, CDR2 YFSETQ, per germline. The trim removed 0 bases at V and 1 base at J, leaving 0 bases unmatched.

V gene TRBV12-3 or TRBV12-4 combines with J gene TRBJ2-2; D is unresolved. This CDR3 comprises 13 residues. V lost 6 bases to trimming and J lost 6 bases, with 11 bases between them. This CDR3 is CASRLRVAGELFF. In DNA form, the CDR3 reads TGTGCCAGCAGGTTAAGGGTCGCCGGGGAGCTGTTTTTT.

Comment on this clonotype: Sequence at one end of the junction differs from germline and may be a read error. V is TRBV12-3 or TRBV12-4 and J is TRBJ2-7; 10 nucleotides line up with TRBD1. This CDR3 contains 15 residues. CDR3 protein: CASSLRGTGAYVQYF. The CDR3 DNA reads as TGTGCCAGCAGTTTAAGGGGGACAGGGGCCTACGTGCAGTATTTC.

Turning to this clonotype: This is likely a read error, given that the CDR3 carries no conserved phenylalanine or tryptophan at its end. The limits of the CDR3 on the DNA are not certain, so only TCRdb's listed CDR3 is given. This chain connects TRBV12-3 or TRBV12-4 to TRBJ2-1; the table names TRBD2, a call not compared with the DNA. A total of 14 residues make up the CDR3, ends included. The CDR3 protein is CASNPSGRANKQFI.

This clonotype was counted many times. This chain connects TRBV14 to TRBJ2-1; TRBD2 agrees at 7 bases. Per germline, CDR1 SGHDN and CDR2 FVKESK. The V segment lost 0 bases and the J segment 5 bases; nucleotides outside the gene matches: 7. The CDR3 consists of 16 residues. DNA for the CDR3: TGTGCCAGCAGCCAAGAAAGGATAGCGGGTAACAATGAGCAGTTCTTC. Translated: CASSQERIAGNNEQFF.

The J gene is TRBJ2-3, the V gene TRBV30; unclear D gene. The V end was cut by 3 bases, the J end by 4 bases, with 14 bases between. The CDR3 runs 14 residues. The V gene's germline CDR1 is GTSNPN and CDR2 SVGIG (reference sequence). In DNA, the CDR3 is TGTGCCTGGAGCCGGCACCGGGTGGCAGATACGCAGTATTTT. It is translated as CAWSRHRVADTQYF.

Of note for this clonotype: A clone one base away is much larger, so this may be a read error. This rearrangement joins TRBV7-9 to TRBJ2-5; 10 bases agree with TRBD2. The germline CDR1 and CDR2 sequences are SEHNR and FQNEAQ (reference sequence). The CDR3 length is 14 residues. The CDR3, as DNA: TGTGCCAGCAACTTAGAACTAGCGGGGGAGACCCAGTACTTC. This sequence encodes CASNLELAGETQYF.

As for this clonotype: At one end, the junction sequence differs from germline, possibly due to a read error. The gene calls are TRBV29-1 and TRBJ2-7, with TRBD2 identical over 8 bases. Germline V lookup: CDR1 SQVTM, CDR2 ANQGSEA. The CDR3 contains 14 residues. CDR3 protein: CSAEGDGTSYEQYF. CDR3 sequence (DNA): TGCAGCGCTGAAGGGGACGGGACTAGCTACGAGCAGTACTTC.

This clonotype has a handful of counts. One base away lies a much larger clone, so this may be a sequencing read error. The chain uses TRBV7-3 and TRBJ2-1; D gene uncertain. Germline V gene data show CDR1 as SGHTA and CDR2 as FQGTGA. This CDR3 is 15 amino acids long. Trimming pared 6 bases from V and 4 bases from J, leaving 16 bases between. The CDR3 coding sequence is TGTGCCAGCAGTTCCCAGGAGTTAAGTTACAATGAGCAGTTCTTC. Its translation is CASSSQELSYNEQFF.

This clonotype was picked up a small number of times. V gene TRBV7-2 combines with J gene TRBJ1-5; D unresolved. V was shortened by 3 bases and J by 7 bases, with 10 bases between the two germline ends. Germline V gene data show CDR1 as SGHTA and CDR2 as FQGNSA. The CDR3 runs 13 residues. CDR3: CASSFQGGQPQHF. Written as DNA, the CDR3 is TGTGCCAGCAGCTTCCAAGGTGGACAGCCCCAGCATTTT.

A word on this clonotype: One junction end does not reproduce the germline sequence, and a read error may be involved. The rearrangement uses TRBV4-3 and TRBJ2-3, with D unresolved. The germline gives CDR1 LGHNA, CDR2 YSLEER. The CDR3 runs 18 residues. CDR3 protein: CANSQSVWLGNPDDTQYF. DNA for the CDR3: TGCGCCAACAGCCAGTCGGTCTGGCTTGGCAATCCCGATGATACGCAGTATTTT.

On this clonotype itself: At one end the junction does not follow the germline gene, possibly because of a read error. The chain links TRBV12-3 or TRBV12-4 to TRBJ2-7; 10 nucleotides align to TRBD2. The CDR3 has 14 residues. CDR3 region: CASSLGASGSQLSF. DNA for the CDR3: TGTGCCAGCAGCTTAGGAGCTAGCGGGAGCCAGCTATCGTTC.

A note on this clonotype: This CDR3 fails to terminate in the conserved phenylalanine or tryptophan, so it likely reflects a read error. The chain links TRBV5-1 to TRBJ2-1, with 12 bases identical to TRBD2. The junction had 8 bases not matched to a gene; V was cut back by 0 bases and J by 10 bases. The CDR3 spans 16 residues. CDR1 is SGHRS, CDR2 YFSETQ, per germline. CDR3 residues: CASSLVLAGGPREQFS. As DNA, the CDR3 is TGCGCCAGCAGCTTGGTTCTAGCGGGAGGGCCTAGGGAGCAGTTCTCC.

This clonotype was observed at least ten times. This rearrangement joins TRBV20-1 to TRBJ1-4; no clear D gene. The V gene lost 8 bases and the J gene lost 0 bases, with 13 bases spanning the gap. CDR3 size: 14 residues. Germline-derived CDR1 and CDR2 are DFQATT and SNEGSKA (reference sequence). The chain's CDR3 is CSMSTATTNEKLFF. CDR3 bases: TGCAGTATGTCGACCGCCACAACTAATGAAAAACTGTTTTTT.

Comment on this clonotype: At one boundary the junction diverges from the germline segment, which might be a read error. The gene calls are TRBV6-1 and TRBJ2-7, with 7 bases aligning to TRBD1. Germline V gene sequence: CDR1 MNHNS, CDR2 SASEGT. CDR3 length: 15 amino acids. Here the CDR3 DNA reads TGTGGCAGCAGCCAAATAGGGGGCTGGAGCTACGAGCAGTACTTC. This sequence encodes CGSSQIGGWSYEQYF.

Of note for this clonotype: An end of the junction differs from the germline gene, which may be a read error. This chain connects TRBV11-3 to TRBJ2-3; 8 bases are a match to TRBD2. Germline CDR1 and CDR2: SGHNT and YENEEA. The CDR3 has 19 residues. In DNA, the CDR3 is TGTGCCAGGAGCTTAGGTTTTGGAGTGGGAGCGGGAGGCACAGATACGCAGTATTTT. Its protein is CARSLGFGVGAGGTDTQYF.

Concerning this clonotype itself: An end of the junction differs from the germline gene, which may be a read error. The V and J genes are TRBV11-1 and TRBJ2-2; 7 bases line up with TRBD2. CDR1 is SGHAT and CDR2 is FQDESV in the germline V gene (reference sequence). This CDR3 region has 16 residues. CDR3 in amino acids: CACSRVMAGVSGELFF. The DNA of the CDR3 is TGTGCCTGCAGCAGGGTTATGGCGGGGGTGTCCGGGGAACTGTTTTTT.